This T cell receptor (beta chain) was sequenced during a study of Tregs in tolerant kidney transplant recipients (dated by TCRdb to between 2018 and 2021). Notes on the research overall: Before combined kidney and bone marrow transplantation, this study identified donor-specific regulatory T cells using TCRbeta sequencing and then followed those same cells after transplant. Several methods of expanding Tregs specific for an allogeneic donor were compared by TCRbeta repertoire sequencing in a few healthy controls.

Thawed PBMCs were FACS-sorted into unstimulated Tregs (CD4+CD25+CD127-), CD4+ non-Tregs (CD4+CD25-), CD4 cells and CD8 cells. Healthy control blood was obtained either as purchased buffy coats or from healthy volunteers. Healthy control blood was processed by Ficoll density gradient to PBMCs and cryopreserved; patient PBMCs were collected before and after transplant. For TCRbeta CDR3 sequencing, genomic DNA was extracted from sorted cells using the QIAGEN DNeasy Blood and Tissue Kit. Through immunoSEQ, high-throughput TCRbeta CDR3 sequencing was done commercially, including PCR amplification with internal controls and bias correction. The authors' analysis ran thus. Unique productive TCRbeta sequences were defined by CDR3 nucleotide sequence where primers matched, otherwise by CDR3 amino acid sequence with Vbeta and Jbeta genes. To correct sorting error, sequences shared between sorted populations at a frequency ratio of 2:1 or less were removed; the rest were assigned to the higher population. Donor-reactive sequences were defined as at least 5-fold expanded in CFSE-low cells versus unstimulated cells, with frequency of at least 0.01% in CFSE-low cells. Jensen-Shannon divergence calculated on the top 100 TCRbeta sequences ranked by frequency was used to measure repertoire divergence. For samples with multiple sequencing runs, sorting error was corrected separately for each run before the runs were pooled. Here the immuneACCESS table is served through TCRdb, limited to in-frame sequences with V and J called. Missing clones are a known gap in these copies; in checked studies unresolved V genes cover under half, and the rest lacks a known reason. V, J and clone size are taken as reported in that table, and D and trimming were inferred from the DNA itself. The table for this sample lists 110,000 or so clones; roughly nine tenths of them were counted only once. The top ten clones comprise approximately 0.6% of the sample.

The paper as a whole reports these results and caveats: Biological reproducibility was not examined directly, but technical replication error appeared to be minimal. The study was limited by small patient numbers, and the findings need validation in larger populations and under other immunosuppression protocols. Expanding Tregs with activated donor B cells appeared to identify the most biologically relevant and donor-specific TCRbeta repertoire.

Note on this clone: Its antigen is still unknown. Base quality data are lacking; no much larger clone is found one base away.

The sequence derives from a human donor in good health. The material sequenced was CD4+ T cells from blood.

For the CDR3, the sequence is CAWRRGTDTQYF. Read as DNA, the sequence is TGTGCCTGGAGGCGGGGCACAGATACGCAGTATTTT. The sequence joins TRBV30 to TRBJ2-3, with TRBD2 as a weak D call on 5 bases. V loses 3 bases, J loses 1 base, and the germline ends lie 5 bases apart. The CDR3 has 12 amino acids, counting the end cysteine and phenylalanine. Just the 36-base CDR3 DNA is kept, in frame starting at base 1. The germline V gene (reference sequence) specifies GTSNPN as CDR1 and SVGIG as CDR2.